This T cell receptor (beta chain) was found in a study of radiation and T cells in renal cell carcinoma. On the study more broadly: Nephrectomy followed 15 Gy stereotactic body radiation by 4 weeks. General study findings and limits: No pretreatment tumor biopsies were available for baseline clonotypes.

The protocol was immunoSEQ multiplex PCR, while the TCRdb copy is restricted to in-frame clones and leaves out a portion. The table records 110,000 to 150,000 clones, 70% to 90% of them present only once. Described time point: baseline pretreatment blood. The treatment denotes: 15 Gy SBRT to primary tumor, nephrectomy 4 weeks later. CDR1 and CDR2 (germline): LNHDA, SQIVND (reference sequence). Trimming shortened V by 3 bases and J by 6 bases, and 14 bases separated the two germline ends. This CDR3 is 14 amino acids long. On this clone itself: The target antigen is unknown.

The V and J genes are TRBV19 and TRBJ1-2; maybe TRBD1 (5 bases). The sequence derives from a woman in her 50s with renal cell carcinoma. The sample was blood, taken from a patient whose treatment included radiotherapy and nephrectomy. CDR3 nucleotide sequence: TGTGCCAGTAGTATTCCTCAGGGATGGCATGGCTACACCTTC. Amino acids: CASSIPQGWHGYTF.